This TCR beta chain comes out of a study of T cell responses to AZD1222 COVID-19 vaccine. V lost 7 bases and J lost 0, with 9 bases in between. Per the germline V gene, CDR1 is SNHLY and CDR2 is FYNNEI. The CDR3 spans 14 residues. This clone was picked up many times. The method was immunoSEQ multiplex PCR; TCRdb's version includes in-frame clones alone and lacks a portion of them. Here the sample spans 85,000 to 120,000 clones, 84% being singletons. The sequences come from peripheral blood, collected on day 0 of AZD1222 vaccination. This receptor was taken from an adult in good health. J is TRBJ2-2 and V is TRBV2; D unclear. In nucleotides, the CDR3 is TGTGCCAGCAACGAAGCATCGAACACCGGGGAGCTGTTTTTT. It yields the protein CASNEASNTGELFF.